This is a list of T cell receptor beta chains from one sample in a study of blood T cell repertoires in COVID-19. Produced via immunoSEQ multiplex PCR; TCRdb's table is partial and in-frame only. Of approximately 270,000 clones listed, 80% to 90% were seen once; the top ten hold roughly 4%. Sequenced sample: PBMCs or T cells enriched from blood (not recorded which). Receptors were obtained from a woman younger than 45 who had recovered from COVID-19. The CDR3 runs from the conserved cysteine through the conserved F or W. The D gene is left open where the match is weak. Not every row has a clone size; where given, it reads once, few, many or a size class.

- - TRBJ1-1 TRBV28 CASSLAEGLNTEAFF TGTGCCAGCAGTTTGGCGGAGGGTCTGAACACTGAAGCTTTCTTT
- - TRBJ2-3 TRBV27 CASSLSFLTSTDTQYF TGTGCCAGCAGTTTATCCTTTTTGACTAGCACAGATACGCAGTATTTT
- - TRBJ2-5 TRBV10-1 CASSETRETQYF TGCGCCAGCAGTGAGACCAGGGAGACCCAGTACTTC
- TRBD1 TRBJ1-3 TRBV2 CASTEDRTRGNTIYF TGTGCCAGCACCGAGGACAGGACCCGTGGAAACACCATATATTTT
- - TRBJ2-4 TRBV19 CARGAPKGGPSKAQYF TGTGCCAGAGGGGCCCCGAAGGGGGGGCCCAGTAAGGCTCAGTACTTC
- - TRBJ2-1 TRBV7-9 CASSPHGTVYNEQFF TGTGCCAGCAGCCCACACGGAACAGTCTACAATGAGCAGTTCTTC
- TRBD2 TRBJ2-1 TRBV24-1 CATTGLGNEQFF TGTGCCACAACGGGACTAGGCAATGAGCAGTTCTTC
- - TRBJ1-5 TRBV2 CASSEKTAHQPQHF TGTGCCAGCAGTGAAAAGACAGCTCATCAGCCCCAGCATTTT
- TRBD2 TRBJ2-7 TRBV6-5 CASSYPLGGSTYEQYF TGTGCCAGCAGTTACCCCCTGGGCGGGAGTACCTACGAGCAGTACTTC
few TRBD1 TRBJ1-2 TRBV6-5 CASSWTGTGYTF TGTGCCAGCAGTTGGACAGGGACTGGCTACACCTTC
- TRBD1 TRBJ1-6 TRBV30 CEPLGQGKYNSPLHF TGTGAGCCTTTAGGACAGGGAAAGTACAATTCACCCCTCCACTTT
- - TRBJ1-5 TRBV5-6 CASSWRKNQPQHF TGTGCCAGCAGCTGGAGAAAGAATCAGCCCCAGCATTTT
once - TRBJ1-2 TRBV12-3/TRBV12-4 CASGGAGTYGYTF TGTGCCAGCGGAGGCGCGGGGACCTATGGCTACACCTTC
- - TRBJ2-5 TRBV4-1 CASSQAGAETQYF TGCGCCAGCAGCCAAGCAGGGGCCGAGACCCAGTACTTC
- - TRBJ1-1 TRBV19 CASSSRTVGVPEAFF TGTGCCAGTAGTTCCCGGACAGTGGGCGTACCTGAAGCTTTCTTT
- - TRBJ1-5 TRBV19 CASSIKARGSNQPQHF TGTGCCAGTAGTATAAAGGCCAGGGGAAGCAATCAGCCCCAGCATTTT
- TRBD1 TRBJ1-1 TRBV6-5 CASSYLTRGQGDEAFF TGTGCCAGCAGTTACTTAACGCGGGGACAGGGGGATGAAGCTTTCTTT
- TRBD1 TRBJ1-2 TRBV9 CASSAQGLYGYTF TGTGCCAGCAGCGCACAGGGGCTCTATGGCTACACCTTC
- TRBD2 TRBJ2-7 TRBV18 CASSPGLAAYEQYF TGTGCCAGCTCACCGGGACTAGCGGCCTACGAGCAGTACTTC
- TRBD1 TRBJ1-4 TRBV18 CASSDPGQGTITNEKLFF TGTGCCAGCTCGGACCCGGGACAGGGAACCATAACTAATGAAAAACTGTTTTTT
- - TRBJ1-6 TRBV7-9 CASSFRGDSPLHF TGTGCCAGCAGCTTTCGGGGAGATTCACCCCTCCACTTT
few TRBD2 TRBJ2-5 TRBV6-2/TRBV6-3 CASSYSSGGSETQYF TGTGCCAGCAGTTACTCTAGCGGGGGATCGGAGACCCAGTACTTC
- - TRBJ1-4 TRBV7-2 CASSSNRVEKLFF TGTGCCAGCAGCTCCAACAGGGTTGAAAAACTGTTTTTT
once - TRBJ1-2 TRBV29-1 CSTYAGRRGYTF TGCAGCACGTATGCGGGTCGAAGGGGCTACACCTTC
- - TRBJ1-4 TRBV7-2 CASSLMGGTNEKLFF TGTGCCAGCAGCTTAATGGGGGGAACTAATGAAAAACTGTTTTTT
- TRBD1 TRBJ1-1 TRBV10-3 CAISEGQGQTNTEAFF TGTGCCATCAGTGAGGGACAGGGGCAGACGAACACTGAAGCTTTCTTT
- - TRBJ1-1 TRBV5-1 CASSSHLAVTEAFF TGCGCCAGCAGCTCCCACCTCGCGGTTACTGAAGCTTTCTTT
- - TRBJ2-2 TRBV15 CATSSRAGNTGELFF TGTGCCACCAGCTCCAGGGCAGGGAACACCGGGGAGCTGTTTTTT
- TRBD1 TRBJ1-6 TRBV10-3 CATKDRGNSPLHF TGTGCCACGAAGGACAGGGGGAATTCACCCCTCCACTTT
- - TRBJ1-2 TRBV10-1 CASSAMRNYGYTF TGCGCCAGCAGTGCGATGCGTAACTATGGCTACACCTTC
few - TRBJ1-6 TRBV30 CAWSVQRQFYNSPLHF TGTGCCTGGAGTGTACAGAGACAGTTCTATAATTCACCCCTCCACTTT
- TRBD1 TRBJ1-2 TRBV6-5 CASWTGAGYTF TGTGCCAGCTGGACAGGTGCTGGCTACACCTTC
- - TRBJ2-5 TRBV11-1 CASSQGGETQYF TGTGCCAGCAGCCAAGGGGGAGAGACCCAGTACTTC
- TRBD1 TRBJ2-1 TRBV5-6 CASSQGTDMQFF TGTGCCAGCAGCCAGGGGACAGATATGCAGTTCTTC
- - TRBJ2-1 TRBV6-4 CASSEGRGAHNEQFF TGTGCCAGCAGTGAAGGGAGGGGGGCACACAATGAGCAGTTCTTC